The rows below give T cell receptor beta chains drawn from one sample of a study of identical twins. TCRdb used MiXCR to reprocess the 5' RACE reads, holding one entry per CDR3 protein. The table records some 500,000 distinct CDR3 sequences, 14% of them present only once. The same specimen was also included in a second study, on yellow fever vaccine responses in identical twins.

The sample taken for sequencing was CD4+ T cells sorted from blood. The receptors originated from a woman aged 18 to 35 in good health. The CDR3 runs from the conserved cysteine through the conserved F or W. Fields, in order: J gene, D gene, clone size, V gene, CDR3 DNA, CDR3 protein. D genes are given only for firm matches. For some rows the clone size is stated as once, few or many, or as a class when expanded; others skip it.

>TRBJ2-7|-|few|TRBV18
TGTGCCAGCTCACCACTTTCCGAAGGGGCCGAGCAGTACTTC
CASSPLSEGAEQYF
>TRBJ2-7|-|few|TRBV12-3/TRBV12-4
TGTGCCAGCAGTTTACAGGGCGCGGTCTACGAGCAGTACTTC
CASSLQGAVYEQYF
>TRBJ2-1|TRBD2|few|TRBV19
TGTGCCAGTAGTAAGACTAGCGGGGGTGACCGAGGGCAGTTCTTC
CASSKTSGGDRGQFF
>TRBJ2-1|-|few|TRBV3-1
TGTGCCAGCAGCCACGGCACGGGAGAGCAGTTCTTC
CASSHGTGEQFF
>TRBJ1-5|-|-|TRBV5-6
TGTGCCAGCAGCTTGGGTATGACAAGGCTGCCCCAGCATTTT
CASSLGMTRLPQHF
>TRBJ1-1|-|few|TRBV5-1
TGCGCCAGCAGCCGCGGCAGCCGGGGTACGAACACTGAAGCTTTCTTT
CASSRGSRGTNTEAFF
>TRBJ2-7|-|few|TRBV5-6
TGTGCCAGCAGGGGGGCGTCGGACCCCTACGAGCAGTACTTC
CASRGASDPYEQYF
>TRBJ2-7|TRBD2|few|TRBV7-2
TGTGCCAGCAGCTTCGCGACGGGGGGGAACTACGAGCAGTACTTC
CASSFATGGNYEQYF
>TRBJ2-1|TRBD2|-|TRBV7-6
TGTGCCAGCAGCTCCAGGACTAGCGGGGGGGTGGGCAATGAGCAGTTCTTC
CASSSRTSGGVGNEQFF
>TRBJ2-7|TRBD1|few|TRBV10-3
TGTGCCATCGGACAGGGGGCGGATGTGGGCGAGCAGTACTTC
CAIGQGADVGEQYF
>TRBJ2-4|-|-|TRBV28
TGTGCCAGCAGTTCTGGGTCGGGGCCGGCCAAAAACATTCAGTACTTC
CASSSGSGPAKNIQYF
>TRBJ2-6|-|few|TRBV4-3
TGCGCCAGCAGCCAAGATCGCCTTTCCGGGGCCAACGTCCTGACTTTC
CASSQDRLSGANVLTF
>TRBJ2-3|-|-|TRBV9
TGTGCCAGCAGCGCCGGGACTCTCGTGGATACGCAGTATTTT
CASSAGTLVDTQYF
>TRBJ2-7|TRBD2|-|TRBV2
TGTGCCAGCAGTGTGACTAGCGCGCAGTACTTC
CASSVTSAQYF
>TRBJ2-3|TRBD2|-|TRBV20-1
TGCAGTGCTAGAGATCGGGCGGGGGGGCCAGATACGCAGTATTTT
CSARDRAGGPDTQYF
>TRBJ2-5|-|-|TRBV12-3/TRBV12-4
TGTGCCAGCAGTTTAGACGGTGAAGAGACCCAGTACTTC
CASSLDGEETQYF
>TRBJ2-1|-|-|TRBV27
TGTGCCAGCAGAGACACCTCAGGGCAGGGGAAGAGAGGCTACAATGAGCAGTTCTTC
CASRDTSGQGKRGYNEQFF
>TRBJ2-5|TRBD1|-|TRBV7-9
TGTGCCAGCAGCGACGGGACAGGGGGCAAGGAGACCCAGTACTTC
CASSDGTGGKETQYF
>TRBJ2-3|-|-|TRBV5-1
TGCGCCAGCAGCTTGGCCACTAGCCATACAGATACGCAGTATTTT
CASSLATSHTDTQYF
>TRBJ2-3|TRBD2|many|TRBV6-5
TGTGCCAGCAGTTACGGGGGGGGGGTCACAGATACGCAGTATTTT
CASSYGGGVTDTQYF
>TRBJ1-2|-|few|TRBV5-6
TGTGCCAGCAGCTCAAGTTTCTCCTATGGCTACACCTTC
CASSSSFSYGYTF
>TRBJ2-7|-|-|TRBV20-1
TGCAGTGCTAGGTCACCAGGGGTGAACGAGCAGTACTTC
CSARSPGVNEQYF
>TRBJ1-2|TRBD1|few|TRBV20-1
TGCAGTGCTCCGAAGGGGGCGAGTAACTATGGCTACACCTTC
CSAPKGASNYGYTF
>TRBJ2-7|-|-|TRBV5-1
TGCGCCAGCAGCTCCGGGACACCCCACGAGCAGTACTTC
CASSSGTPHEQYF
>TRBJ2-7|-|-|TRBV7-9
TGTGCCAGTCAGCCAGGGCAGGAGTTCTACGAGCAGTACTTC
CASQPGQEFYEQYF
>TRBJ2-7|-|-|TRBV6-2/TRBV6-3
TGTGCCAGCAGTTACTCGATTACCAGCTCCTACGAGCAGTACTTC
CASSYSITSSYEQYF
>TRBJ2-3|TRBD2|few|TRBV7-2
TGTGCCAGCAGCATAGCGGGGGGAGGAGAATATACGCAGTATTTT
CASSIAGGGEYTQYF
>TRBJ1-1|-|few|TRBV15
TGTGCCACCAGCGGTCTCTTCAGGGGCACTGAAGCTTTCTTT
CATSGLFRGTEAFF
>TRBJ2-7|-|few|TRBV5-1
TGCGCCAGCAGCTTCGGGGTCTCCTACGAGCAGTACTTC
CASSFGVSYEQYF